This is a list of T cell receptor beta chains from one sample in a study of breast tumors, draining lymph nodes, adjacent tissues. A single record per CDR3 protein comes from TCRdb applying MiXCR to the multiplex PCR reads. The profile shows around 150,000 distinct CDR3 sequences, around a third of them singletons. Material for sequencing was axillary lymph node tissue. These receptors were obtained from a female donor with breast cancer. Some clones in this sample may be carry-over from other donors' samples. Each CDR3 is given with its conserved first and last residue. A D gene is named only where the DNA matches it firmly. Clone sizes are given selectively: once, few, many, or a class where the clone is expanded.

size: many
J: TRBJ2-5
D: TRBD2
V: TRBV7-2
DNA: TGTGCCAGCAGCAAAGGGACTAGCGGGACCCAAGAGACCCAGTACTTC
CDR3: CASSKGTSGTQETQYF

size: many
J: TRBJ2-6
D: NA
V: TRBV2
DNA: TGTGCCAGCAGTGAATGGGCAGGTTTCTCTGGGGCCAACGTCCTGACTTTC
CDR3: CASSEWAGFSGANVLTF

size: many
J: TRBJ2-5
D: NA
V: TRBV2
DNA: TGTGCCAGTAGGGCGGGTGATTGGGGGGCTGGGGAGACCCAGTACTTC
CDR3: CASRAGDWGAGETQYF

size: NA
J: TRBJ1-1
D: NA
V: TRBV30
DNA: TGTGGAGGGAGTATGAACACTGAAGCTTTCTTT
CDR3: CGGSMNTEAFF

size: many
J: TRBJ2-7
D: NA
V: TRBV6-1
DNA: TGTGCCAGCAGTCGGGCGCTTGGATACGAGCAGTACTTC
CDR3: CASSRALGYEQYF

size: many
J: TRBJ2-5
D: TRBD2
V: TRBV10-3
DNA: TGTGCCATAGCGGGGGCCGAAGAGACCCAGTACTTC
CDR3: CAIAGAEETQYF

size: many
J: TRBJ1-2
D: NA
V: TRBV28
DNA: TGTGCCAGCAGTTTAAGTGTTGGGGGCTACACCTTC
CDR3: CASSLSVGGYTF

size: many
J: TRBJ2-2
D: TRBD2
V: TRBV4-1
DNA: TGCGCCAGCAGCCAAGAAGGTCTTGGCGGGGGGAACACCGGGGAGCTGTTTTTT
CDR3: CASSQEGLGGGNTGELFF

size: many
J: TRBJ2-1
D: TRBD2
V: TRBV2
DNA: TGTGCCACCGTAGCGGGGGGGCCCAGTTATGAGCAGTTCTTC
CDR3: CATVAGGPSYEQFF

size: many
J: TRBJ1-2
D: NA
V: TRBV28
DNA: TGTGCCAGCAGCTACAATCGTTACGGCTACACCTTC
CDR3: CASSYNRYGYTF

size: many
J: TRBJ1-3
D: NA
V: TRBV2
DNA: TGTGCCAGCAGTGCCGGACGTCTACTAATGCGGAACACCATATATTTT
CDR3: CASSAGRLLMRNTIYF

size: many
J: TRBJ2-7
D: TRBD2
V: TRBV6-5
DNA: TGTGCCAGCAGTTACACGGGACTAGCGGGTCTCGAGCAGTACTTC
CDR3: CASSYTGLAGLEQYF

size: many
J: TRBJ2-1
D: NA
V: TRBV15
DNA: TGTGCCACCAGCAGAGACCAGACACAGAATGAGCAGTTCTTC
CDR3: CATSRDQTQNEQFF

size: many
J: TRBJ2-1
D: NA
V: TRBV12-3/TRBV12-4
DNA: TGTGCCAGCAGTTTAGGGGTCAGGGCCAGCGAGCAGTTCTTC
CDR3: CASSLGVRASEQFF

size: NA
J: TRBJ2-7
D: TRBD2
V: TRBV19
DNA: TGTGCCAGTAGTCCCGTGGGGGGGGGTCTTGGTTATGAGCAGTACTTC
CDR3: CASSPVGGGLGYEQYF

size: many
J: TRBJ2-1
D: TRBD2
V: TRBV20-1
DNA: TGCAGTGCTAGGGGCCCTAGCGGGGGGGCCAATGAGCAGTTCTTC
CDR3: CSARGPSGGANEQFF

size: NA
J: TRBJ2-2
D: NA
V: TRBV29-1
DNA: TGCAGCGTTGAAGATTCTCGTGGGGAGCTGTTTTTT
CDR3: CSVEDSRGELFF

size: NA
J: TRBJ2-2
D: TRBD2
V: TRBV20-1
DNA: TGCAGTGCTATTATAGCGGGGGGGCTGTTTTTT
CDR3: CSAIIAGGLFF

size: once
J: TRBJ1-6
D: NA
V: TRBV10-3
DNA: TGTGCCATCAGTGATGGGACCAAGGATTCACCCCTCCACTTT
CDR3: CAISDGTKDSPLHF

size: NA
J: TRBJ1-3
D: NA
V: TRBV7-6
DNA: TGTGCCAGCAGCCGTACACTCTTTGGAAACACCATATATTTT
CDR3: CASSRTLFGNTIYF

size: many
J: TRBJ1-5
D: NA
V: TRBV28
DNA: TGTGCCAGCAGTTTGTCCCAGCATAGCAATCAGCCCCAGCATTTT
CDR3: CASSLSQHSNQPQHF

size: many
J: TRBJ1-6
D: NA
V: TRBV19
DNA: TGTGCCACCCGGGATTCGGGGGGTAATTCACCCCTCCACTTT
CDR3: CATRDSGGNSPLHF

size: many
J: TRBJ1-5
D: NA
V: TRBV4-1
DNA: TGCGCCAGCAGCCATGGTCGCGTAGATCAGCCCCAGCATTTT
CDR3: CASSHGRVDQPQHF

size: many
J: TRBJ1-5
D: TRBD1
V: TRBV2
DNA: TGTGCCAGCATGAGGGGACAGGGGACGGGGAATCAGCCCCAGCATTTT
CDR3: CASMRGQGTGNQPQHF

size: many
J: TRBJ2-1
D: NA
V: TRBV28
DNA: TGTGCCAGCAGTTTATATAGGGTTTGGGTCTTC
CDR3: CASSLYRVWVF

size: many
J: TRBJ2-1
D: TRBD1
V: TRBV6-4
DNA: TGTGCCAGCAGCGAACAGGGGTTGGGTGAGCAGTTCTTC
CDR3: CASSEQGLGEQFF

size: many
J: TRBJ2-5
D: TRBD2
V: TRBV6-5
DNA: TGTGCCAGCAGTCACCCAATCGGGGAGGGTGGCGAGACCCAGTACTTC
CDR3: CASSHPIGEGGETQYF

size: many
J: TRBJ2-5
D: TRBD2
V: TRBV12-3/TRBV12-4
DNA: TGTGCCAGCAGTTTGGGGCTAGCGGGGGGGCAAGAGACCCAGTACTTC
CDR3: CASSLGLAGGQETQYF

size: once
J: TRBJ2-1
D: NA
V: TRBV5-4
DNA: TGTGCCAGCAGCCCCGGACTGTCCGGGAGCTCCTACGATGAGCAGTTCTTC
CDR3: CASSPGLSGSSYDEQFF

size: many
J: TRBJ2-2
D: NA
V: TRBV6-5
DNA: TGTGCCAGCAGTCCCCCAAACACCGGGGAGCTGTTTTTT
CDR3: CASSPPNTGELFF

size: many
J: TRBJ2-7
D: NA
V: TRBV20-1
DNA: TGCAGTGCACCACATGGTCCGAACTCCTACGAGCAGTACTTC
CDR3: CSAPHGPNSYEQYF

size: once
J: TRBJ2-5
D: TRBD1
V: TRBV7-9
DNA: TGTGCCAGCAGCAGGACAGGGGGGGCCCAAGAGACCCAGTACTTC
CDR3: CASSRTGGAQETQYF

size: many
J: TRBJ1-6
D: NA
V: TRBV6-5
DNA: TGTGCCAGCAGTTACGAACCGATTAATTCACCCCTCCACTTT
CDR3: CASSYEPINSPLHF

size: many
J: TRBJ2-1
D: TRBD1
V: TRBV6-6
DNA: TGTGCCAGCAGTTACTCGAACAGGGGGCACAATGAGCAGTTCTTC
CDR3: CASSYSNRGHNEQFF

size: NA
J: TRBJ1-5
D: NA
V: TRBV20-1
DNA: TGCAGTGCTAGAGCCAGGAAACAGCCCAATCAGCCCCAGCATTTT
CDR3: CSARARKQPNQPQHF

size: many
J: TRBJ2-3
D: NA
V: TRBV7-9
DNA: TGTGCCAGCAGCGCCGGGGGAGATACGCAGTATTTT
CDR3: CASSAGGDTQYF

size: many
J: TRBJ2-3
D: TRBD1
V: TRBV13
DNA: TGTGCCAGCAGCCTCGGACAGGGGGCCACAGATACGCAGTATTTT
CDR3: CASSLGQGATDTQYF

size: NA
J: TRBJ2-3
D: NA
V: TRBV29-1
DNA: TGCAGCGTTGAAGGGCAGGCCACTGGCACAGGTACGCAGTATTTT
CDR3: CSVEGQATGTGTQYF

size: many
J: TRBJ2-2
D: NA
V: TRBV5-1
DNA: TGCGCCAGCAGCTTGGATCTTACCCTGACCGGGGAGCTGTTTTTT
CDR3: CASSLDLTLTGELFF

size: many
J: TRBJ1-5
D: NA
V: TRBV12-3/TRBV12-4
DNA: TGTGCCAGCAGTACCCAGGGGCAGCCCCAGCATTTT
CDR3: CASSTQGQPQHF

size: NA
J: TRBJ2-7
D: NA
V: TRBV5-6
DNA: TGTGCCAGCAGCACACTAGCCGGGGGCGCTTTTTTTGAGCAGTACTTC
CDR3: CASSTLAGGAFFEQYF

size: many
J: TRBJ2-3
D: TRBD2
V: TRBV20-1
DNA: TGCAGTGCTCCCGCGACTAGCGGGATAGATACGCAGTATTTT
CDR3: CSAPATSGIDTQYF

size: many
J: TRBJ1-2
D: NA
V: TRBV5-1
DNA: TGCGCCAGCACACTAACAGGATACGATGGCTACACCTTC
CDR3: CASTLTGYDGYTF

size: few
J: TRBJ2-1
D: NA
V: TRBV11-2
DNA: TGTGCCAGCAGCTTAGCCGGGGCAGCCACCTGCAATGAGCAGTTCTTC
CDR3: CASSLAGAATCNEQFF

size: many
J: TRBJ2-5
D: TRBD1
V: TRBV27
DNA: TGTGCCAGCAGCCCTGGACAGGGGGCGGTGGGGGAGACCCAGTACTTC
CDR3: CASSPGQGAVGETQYF